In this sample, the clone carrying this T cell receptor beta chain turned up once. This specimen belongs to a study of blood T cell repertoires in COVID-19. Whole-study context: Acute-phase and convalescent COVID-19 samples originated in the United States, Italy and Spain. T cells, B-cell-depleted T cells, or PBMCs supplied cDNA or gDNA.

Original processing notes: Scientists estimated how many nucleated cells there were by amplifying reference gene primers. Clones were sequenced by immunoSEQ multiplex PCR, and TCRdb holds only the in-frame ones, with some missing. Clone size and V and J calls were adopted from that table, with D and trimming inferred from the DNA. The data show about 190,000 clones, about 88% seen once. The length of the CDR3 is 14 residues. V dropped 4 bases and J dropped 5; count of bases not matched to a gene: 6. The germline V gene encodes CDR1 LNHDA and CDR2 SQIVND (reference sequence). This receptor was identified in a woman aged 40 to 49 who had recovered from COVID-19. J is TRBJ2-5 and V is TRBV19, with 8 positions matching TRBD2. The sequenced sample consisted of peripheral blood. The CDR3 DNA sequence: TGTGCCAGTAGTACAGGAGCGGGAGTGGAGACCCAGTACTTC. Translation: CASSTGAGVETQYF.